This is a list of T cell receptor beta chains from one sample in a study of T cell responses to AZD1222 COVID-19 vaccine. This table comes from immunoSEQ multiplex PCR, and its TCRdb copy is limited to in-frame clones, with some not included. The sample comprises some 180,000 clones, 85% to 95% of which are singletons, and 0.8% to 1.3% rests with the top ten. This specimen consisted of peripheral blood, obtained 28 days after the second dose of the MenACWY control vaccine. These receptor sequences come from an adult who received the MenACWY meningococcal vaccine as a control. Each CDR3 is given with its conserved first and last residue.

v_call: TRBV5-1
j_call: TRBJ2-5
cdr3_length: 14
cdr3_aa: CASSLGGSSETQYF

v_call: TRBV4-1
j_call: TRBJ1-6
cdr3_length: 16
cdr3_aa: CASSQDPTGPNSPLHF

v_call: TRBV9
j_call: TRBJ1-6
cdr3_length: 14
cdr3_aa: CASSARQGASPLHF

v_call: TRBV6-1
j_call: TRBJ1-2
cdr3_length: 12
cdr3_aa: CASSEGALGYTF

v_call: TRBV5-1
j_call: TRBJ2-7
cdr3_length: 13
cdr3_aa: CASSLGRNYEQYF

v_call: TRBV18
j_call: TRBJ2-7
cdr3_length: 12
cdr3_aa: CASSPAGGEQYF

v_call: TRBV5-1
j_call: TRBJ1-5
cdr3_length: 18
cdr3_aa: CASSLPRVPSLSNQPQHF

v_call: TRBV19
j_call: TRBJ1-1
cdr3_length: 13
cdr3_aa: CASSTGVNTEAFF

v_call: TRBV10-3
j_call: TRBJ1-1
cdr3_length: 14
cdr3_aa: CAISESGSRDEAFF

v_call: TRBV6-2/TRBV6-3
j_call: TRBJ1-5
cdr3_length: 12
cdr3_aa: CASSTFGDPQHF

v_call: TRBV5-4
j_call: TRBJ1-1
cdr3_length: 13
cdr3_aa: CASSQSVNTEAFF